This TCR beta chain was retrieved from a study of cytomegalovirus exposure and HLA in healthy donors. This clone showed up just a few times. One end of the junction fails to match germline, which may point to a read error. Profiled with immunoSEQ multiplex PCR; TCRdb holds only in-frame clones, not every one. This sample has around 150,000 clones, with about 90% found just once. Germline CDR1 is MDHEN and CDR2 is SYDVKM. This CDR3 spans 11 amino acids. This receptor was identified in a man between 18 and 35 years old in good health and CMV-seropositive. Input material: PBMCs. The chain carries TRBV28 and TRBJ1-5, with D possibly TRBD1 on 5 matching bases. The CDR3 DNA sequence: TGTGCCAGCAGTACCACAGGTGAATGGTATTTT. It yields the protein CASSTTGEWYF.